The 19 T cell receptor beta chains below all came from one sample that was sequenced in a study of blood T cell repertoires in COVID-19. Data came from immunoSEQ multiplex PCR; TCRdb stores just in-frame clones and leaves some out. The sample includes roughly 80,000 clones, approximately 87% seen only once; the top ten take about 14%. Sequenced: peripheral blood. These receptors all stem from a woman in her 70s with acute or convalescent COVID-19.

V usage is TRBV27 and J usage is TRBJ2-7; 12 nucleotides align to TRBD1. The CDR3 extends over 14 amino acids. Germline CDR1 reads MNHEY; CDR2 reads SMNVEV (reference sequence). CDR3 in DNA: TGTGCCAGCAGTTCTGGGACAGGGGGCGCCCCTTGGGGCGTC. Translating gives CASSSGTGGAPWGV.

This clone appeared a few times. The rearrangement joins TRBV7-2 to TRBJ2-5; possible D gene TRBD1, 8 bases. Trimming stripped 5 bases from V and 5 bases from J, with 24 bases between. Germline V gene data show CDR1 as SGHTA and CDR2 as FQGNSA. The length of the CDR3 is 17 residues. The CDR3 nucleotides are TGTGCCAGCAGCACGCAGGGGGCGGGGGCTTCCCCGGAGACCCAGTACTTC. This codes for CASSTQGAGASPETQYF.

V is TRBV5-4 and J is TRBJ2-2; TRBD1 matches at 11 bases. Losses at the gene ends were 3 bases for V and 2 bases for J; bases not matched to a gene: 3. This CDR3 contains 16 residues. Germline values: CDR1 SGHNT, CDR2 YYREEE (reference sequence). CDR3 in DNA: TGTGCCAGCAGCTGGGGACAGGGGGGAAACACCGGGGAGCTGTTTTTT. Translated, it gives CASSWGQGGNTGELFF.

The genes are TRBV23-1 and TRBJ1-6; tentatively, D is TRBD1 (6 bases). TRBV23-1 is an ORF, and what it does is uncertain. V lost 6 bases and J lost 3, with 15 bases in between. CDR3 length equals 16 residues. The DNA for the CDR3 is TGCGCCAGCAGGCCTACAGGGCACCGCTATAATTCACCCCTCCACTTT. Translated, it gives CASRPTGHRYNSPLHF.

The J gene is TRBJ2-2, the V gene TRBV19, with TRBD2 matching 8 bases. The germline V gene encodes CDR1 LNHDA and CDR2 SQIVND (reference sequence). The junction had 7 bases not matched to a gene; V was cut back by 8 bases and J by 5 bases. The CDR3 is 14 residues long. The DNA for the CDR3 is TGTGCCAGTCGACCAGCGGGAGTAACCGGGGAGCTGTTTTTT. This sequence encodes CASRPAGVTGELFF.

CDR3 in DNA: TGTGCCAGCAGGAGACTAGCGGGAGGGCCCGATACGCAGTATTTT. Its protein product is CASRRLAGGPDTQYF. The chain employs TRBV27 and TRBJ2-3; 14 nucleotides line up with TRBD2. CDR1 and CDR2 (germline): MNHEY, SMNVEV (reference sequence). V gave up 6 bases and J gave up 6 bases; unmatched junction bases: 5. The CDR3 runs 15 residues.

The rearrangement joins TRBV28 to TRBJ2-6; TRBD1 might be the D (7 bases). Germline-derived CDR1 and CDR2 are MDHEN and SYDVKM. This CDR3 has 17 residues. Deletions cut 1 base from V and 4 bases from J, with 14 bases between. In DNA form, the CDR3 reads TGTGCCAGCAGTTTATCGGGCAGGGGGGAAGGGGCCAACGTCCTGACTTTC. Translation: CASSLSGRGEGANVLTF.

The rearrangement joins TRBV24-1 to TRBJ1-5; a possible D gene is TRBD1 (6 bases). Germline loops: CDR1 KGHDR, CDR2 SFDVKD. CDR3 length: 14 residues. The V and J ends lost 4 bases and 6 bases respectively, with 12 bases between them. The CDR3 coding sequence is TGTGCCACCAGTGAAACCCAGGGGAGTCAGCCCCAGCATTTT. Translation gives CATSETQGSQPQHF.

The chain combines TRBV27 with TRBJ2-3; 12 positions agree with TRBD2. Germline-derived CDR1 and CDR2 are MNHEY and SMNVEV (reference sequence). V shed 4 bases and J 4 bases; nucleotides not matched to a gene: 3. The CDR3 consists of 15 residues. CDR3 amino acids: CASSWTSGVADTQYF. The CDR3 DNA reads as TGTGCCAGCAGTTGGACTAGCGGGGTTGCAGATACGCAGTATTTT.

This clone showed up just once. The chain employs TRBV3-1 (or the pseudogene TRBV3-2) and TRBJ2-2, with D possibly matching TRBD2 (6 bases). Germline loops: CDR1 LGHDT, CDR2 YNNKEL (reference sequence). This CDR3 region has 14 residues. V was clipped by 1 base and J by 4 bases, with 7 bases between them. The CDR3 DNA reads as TGTGCCAGCAGCCAAGGGAGGGCCACCGGGGAGCTGTTTTTT. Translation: CASSQGRATGELFF.

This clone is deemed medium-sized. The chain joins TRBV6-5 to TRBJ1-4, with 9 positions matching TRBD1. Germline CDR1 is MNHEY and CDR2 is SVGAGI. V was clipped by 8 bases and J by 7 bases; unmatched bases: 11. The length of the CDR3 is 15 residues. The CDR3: CASSAGTGNSEKLFF. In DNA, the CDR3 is TGTGCCAGCTCTGCCGGGACAGGGAACAGTGAAAAACTGTTTTTT.

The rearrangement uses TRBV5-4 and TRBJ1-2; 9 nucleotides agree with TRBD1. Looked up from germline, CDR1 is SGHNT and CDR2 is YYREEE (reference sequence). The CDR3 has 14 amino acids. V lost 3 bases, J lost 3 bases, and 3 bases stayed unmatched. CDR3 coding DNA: TGTGCCAGCAGCTCCGGACAGGGGCACTATGGCTACACCTTC. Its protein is CASSSGQGHYGYTF.

CDR3 sequence reads: CASSFFQRPGNTIYF. CDR3 in DNA: TGTGCCAGCAGCTTCTTTCAGCGACCTGGAAACACCATATATTTT. This chain uses TRBV11-3 with TRBJ1-3, with D hard to call. The CDR3 covers 15 residues. Per the germline V gene, CDR1 is SGHNT and CDR2 is YENEEA. V was cut by 3 bases and J by 2 bases, with 11 bases left in between.

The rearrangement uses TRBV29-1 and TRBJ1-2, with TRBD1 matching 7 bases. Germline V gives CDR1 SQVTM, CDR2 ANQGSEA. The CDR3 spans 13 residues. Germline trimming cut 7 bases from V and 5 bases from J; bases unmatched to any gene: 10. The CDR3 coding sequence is TGCAGCGATCTAGGGGGCGCAGGTTATGGCTACACCTTC. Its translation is CSDLGGAGYGYTF.

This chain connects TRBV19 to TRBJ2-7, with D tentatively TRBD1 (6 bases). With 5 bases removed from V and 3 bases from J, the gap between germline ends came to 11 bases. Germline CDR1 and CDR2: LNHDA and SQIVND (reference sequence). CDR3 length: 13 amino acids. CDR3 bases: TGTGCCAGTAGTGCCCAACAGGGCTACGAGCAGTACGTC. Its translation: CASSAQQGYEQYV.

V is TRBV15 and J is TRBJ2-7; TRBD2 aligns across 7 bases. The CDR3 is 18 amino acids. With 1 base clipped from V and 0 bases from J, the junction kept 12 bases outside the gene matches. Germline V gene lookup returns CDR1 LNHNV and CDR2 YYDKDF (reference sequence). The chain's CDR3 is CATSRGVAGYSSSYEQYV. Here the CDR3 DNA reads TGTGCCACCAGCAGAGGAGTAGCGGGCTATTCGAGCTCCTACGAGCAGTACGTC.

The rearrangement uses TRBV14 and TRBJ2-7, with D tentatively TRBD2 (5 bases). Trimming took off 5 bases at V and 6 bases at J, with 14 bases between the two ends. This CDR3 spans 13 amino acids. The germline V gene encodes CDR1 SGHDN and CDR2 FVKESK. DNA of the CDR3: TGTGCCAGCAGCTCTACCGGGGTAGGCGAGCAGTACGTC. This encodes CASSSTGVGEQYV.

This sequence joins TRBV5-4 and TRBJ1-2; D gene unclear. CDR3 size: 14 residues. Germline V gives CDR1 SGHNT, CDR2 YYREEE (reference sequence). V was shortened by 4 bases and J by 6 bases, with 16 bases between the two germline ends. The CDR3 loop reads CASSNFALPDGYTF. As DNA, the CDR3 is TGTGCCAGCAGCAATTTCGCTCTTCCGGATGGCTACACCTTC.

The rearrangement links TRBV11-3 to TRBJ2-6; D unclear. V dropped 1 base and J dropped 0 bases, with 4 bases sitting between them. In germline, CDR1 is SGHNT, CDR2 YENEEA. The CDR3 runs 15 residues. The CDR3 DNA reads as TGTGCCAGCAGCTTAGCGGGCTCTGGGGCCAACGTCCTGACTTTC. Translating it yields CASSLAGSGANVLTF.